Below, 24 T cell receptor beta chains from the same sample are listed, as sequenced in a study of blood T cell repertoires in COVID-19. Libraries were prepared by immunoSEQ multiplex PCR; TCRdb keeps only in-frame clonotypes and omits some of them. The sample lists under 350,000 clones; less than 85% were seen once. What was sequenced was peripheral blood. The receptor set was obtained from a man between 60 and 70 years old who had recovered from COVID-19.

The chain recombines TRBV4-1 with TRBJ2-1; D call uncertain. V was clipped by 6 bases and J by 8 bases, with 11 bases between them. Germline V gene data show CDR1 as MGHRA and CDR2 as YSYEKL. The CDR3 contains 12 residues. CDR3 nucleotides: TGCGCCAGCAGTAGTTTTTCGGATGAGCAGTTCTTC. Its protein is CASSSFSDEQFF.

This sequence joins TRBV7-2 and TRBJ2-5; TRBD2 matches 13 bases. The CDR3 has 17 residues. The J segment lost 4 bases and the V segment lost 5 bases, leaving 10 bases of the junction unmatched. Germline loops: CDR1 SGHTA, CDR2 FQGNSA. CDR3 DNA: TGTGCCAGCAGCGTCGGACTAGCGGGGGCGAGAGTAGAGACCCAGTACTTC. Amino acid sequence: CASSVGLAGARVETQYF.

The chain couples TRBV28 to TRBJ1-6; TRBD1 is a possible D gene (5 bases). The CDR3 runs to 13 residues. Germline CDR1 is MDHEN and CDR2 is SYDVKM. With 7 bases removed from V and 10 bases from J, the gap between germline ends came to 14 bases. CDR3 bases: TGTGCCAGCATGGGCGGGGGTAGGTCACCCCTCCACTTT. This encodes CASMGGGRSPLHF. Combining the CDR3 with reference TRBV28 and TRBJ1-6 gives the whole variable domain DVKVTQSSRYLVKRTGEKVFLECVQDMDHENMFWYRQDPGLGLRLIYFSYDVKMKEKGDIPEGYSVSREKKERFSLILESASTNQTSMYLCASMGGGRSPLHFGNGTRLTVT.

This clone was detected only a few times. J is TRBJ1-4 and V is TRBV28, with TRBD1 matching 11 bases. The CDR3 covers 16 residues. Germline V lookup: CDR1 MDHEN, CDR2 SYDVKM. V shed 2 bases, J shed 8 bases, and the junction held 7 bases outside the gene matches. CDR3 sequence reads: CASSLRTGGLMEKLFF. CDR3 DNA: TGTGCCAGCAGTTTAAGGACAGGGGGCCTAATGGAAAAACTGTTTTTT.

V usage is TRBV7-6 and J usage is TRBJ2-2; 10 nucleotides agree with TRBD2. Germline V CDR1 and CDR2: SGHVS, FNYEAQ. CDR3 length: 16 amino acids. With V trimmed by 2 bases and J by 7 bases, 7 bases remained unmatched. Here the CDR3 DNA reads TGTGCCAGCAGCTTAAATACGCTAGCGGGAGTCGGGGAGCTGTTTTTT. Its translation: CASSLNTLAGVGELFF.

V is TRBV24-1 and J is TRBJ1-5; TRBD1 aligns across 8 bases. The V and J ends lost 2 bases and 3 bases, in that order; junction bases with no gene match: 8. The CDR3 consists of 17 residues. Germline V gives CDR1 KGHDR, CDR2 SFDVKD. The CDR3 DNA reads TGTGCCACCAGTGATTCCCCCGACAGGGGTTTCAATCAGCCCCAGCATTTT. As protein: CATSDSPDRGFNQPQHF.

The CDR3: CASSAGTPGGQFF. DNA for the CDR3: TGTGCCAGCAGTGCCGGGACACCCGGCGGGCAGTTCTTC. This chain connects TRBV2 to TRBJ2-1; weak D call: TRBD1 (6 bases). V gave up 4 bases and J gave up 12 bases, with 16 bases separating them. Germline CDR1 and CDR2: SNHLY and FYNNEI. CDR3 length equals 13 residues.

The chain is built from TRBV14 and TRBJ2-3, with 7 bases lining up with TRBD1. Germline V gene data show CDR1 as SGHDN and CDR2 as FVKESK. The CDR3 sequence is 14 residues long. Trimming removed 4 bases from V and 5 bases from J; junction bases left unmatched: 6. The CDR3 DNA reads as TGTGCCAGCAGCCTCAGGGGGTTATTAGATACGCAGTATTTT. Its protein is CASSLRGLLDTQYF.

The V call is TRBV2, the J call TRBJ2-5; D may be TRBD1 (6 bases). Germline V gene data show CDR1 as SNHLY and CDR2 as FYNNEI. The CDR3 covers 12 residues. Deletions cut 7 bases from V and 7 bases from J, with 13 bases between. DNA for the CDR3: TGTGCCAGCAAGAAGGGGGTAGGGACCCAGTACTTC. The encoded protein is CASKKGVGTQYF.

The chain joins TRBV25-1 to TRBJ2-7; D is perhaps TRBD1 (6 bases). V lost 2 bases and J lost 4, with 12 bases in between. In germline, CDR1 is MGHDK, CDR2 SYGVNS. The CDR3 has 14 residues. DNA for the CDR3: TGTGCCAGCAGTGAAGACAGGTCCCCTTACGAGCAGTACTTC. Its translation is CASSEDRSPYEQYF.

The chain combines TRBV30 with TRBJ2-5, with a tentative D call TRBD1 (6 bases). The CDR3 has 13 amino acids. CDR1 GTSNPN and CDR2 SVGIG come from the germline V gene (reference sequence). The V end was cut by 0 bases, the J end by 3 bases, with 8 bases between. The CDR3 bases are TGTGCCTGGAGTGTCGGACAGAAAGAGACCCAGTACTTC. This sequence encodes CAWSVGQKETQYF.

The chain links TRBV11-2 to TRBJ2-7, with 7 bases matching TRBD2. Germline V lookup: CDR1 SGHAT, CDR2 FQNNGV. V dropped 5 bases and J dropped 0; count of bases not matched to a gene: 10. The CDR3 is 16 residues long. The chain's CDR3 is CASSPIRGGSSYEQYF. The CDR3 nucleotides read TGTGCCAGCAGCCCAATTCGGGGAGGGAGCTCCTACGAGCAGTACTTC.

The chain combines TRBV12-3 or TRBV12-4 with TRBJ2-7; D is possibly TRBD2 (5 bases). V was clipped by 6 bases and J by 7 bases, with 16 bases between them. CDR3 length: 13 residues. The CDR3 spells CASSQDFTREQYF. As DNA, the CDR3 is TGTGCCAGCAGCCAGGACTTTACGCGAGAGCAGTACTTC.

The rearrangement joins TRBV6-1 to TRBJ2-1; 9 positions match TRBD2. Trimming cost V 4 bases and J 0 bases; bases outside gene matches: 4. This CDR3 is 16 amino acids long. Germline CDR1 MNHNS, CDR2 SASEGT. In DNA, the CDR3 is TGTGCCAGCAGTGCCGGTAGCGGGGGCTCCTACAATGAGCAGTTCTTC. This codes for CASSAGSGGSYNEQFF.

This sequence joins TRBV6-4 and TRBJ2-3; 7 nucleotides match TRBD2. J was trimmed by 6 bases and V by 5 bases; bases with no gene match: 2. The CDR3 totals 12 residues. Germline values: CDR1 MRHNA, CDR2 SNTAGT. CDR3 nucleotides: TGTGCCAGCAGTACCGGGAGGGATACGCAGTATTTT. It codes for CASSTGRDTQYF.

J is TRBJ2-3 and V is TRBV28; 8 nucleotides line up with TRBD2. J was trimmed by 2 bases and V by 11 bases; bases with no gene match: 21. Looked up from germline, CDR1 is MDHEN and CDR2 is SYDVKM. This CDR3 contains 18 residues. In DNA, the CDR3 is TGTGCCTTATCGTCGCGGCTTCGGCGGGGGGCCTACACAGATACGCAGTATTTT. It specifies CALSSRLRRGAYTDTQYF.

This chain joins TRBV5-1 and TRBJ2-7, with 7 bases lining up with TRBD1. Germline assignment: CDR1 SGHRS and CDR2 YFSETQ. Trimming at V came to 3 bases and at J to 3 bases, leaving 6 bases not matched to a gene. CDR3 size: 14 residues. CDR3 sequence (DNA): TGCGCCAGCAGCTCTCTAAACAGGGGCTACGAGCAGTACTTC. Amino acid sequence: CASSSLNRGYEQYF.

This clone occurred once. This chain links TRBV5-4 with TRBJ2-7; TRBD1 is a possible D gene (6 bases). Germline loops: CDR1 SGHNT, CDR2 YYREEE (reference sequence). With 3 bases removed from V and 2 bases from J, the gap between germline ends came to 24 bases. The CDR3 is 18 residues long. This CDR3 reads CASSYSRATGFVPYEQYF. The CDR3 DNA follows: TGTGCCAGCAGCTATTCACGAGCCACAGGGTTTGTACCCTACGAGCAGTACTTC.

The CDR3 DNA reads as TGCGCCAGCAGTCAATCGGTCGGCGGAGACTATGGCTACACCTTC. Translated: CASSQSVGGDYGYTF. The rearrangement joins TRBV23-1 to TRBJ1-2, with D hard to call. TRBV23-1 has ORF status, its function being uncertain. The CDR3 sequence is 15 residues long. Trimming cost V 0 bases and J 3 bases, with 11 bases left between them.

The rearrangement links TRBV2 to TRBJ1-5; D ambiguous. Germline loops: CDR1 SNHLY, CDR2 FYNNEI. The CDR3 runs to 13 residues. Between the trimmed V and J ends, which lost 4 bases and 7 bases, there was a span of 11 bases. The CDR3 spells CASSAIKEQPQHF. In DNA form, the CDR3 reads TGTGCCAGCAGTGCGATAAAGGAGCAGCCCCAGCATTTT. Drawing the rest from reference TRBV2 and TRBJ1-5, the complete variable domain is EPEVTQTPSHQVTQMGQEVILRCVPISNHLYFYWYRQILGQKVEFLVSFYNNEISEKSEIFDDQFSVERPDGSNFTLKIRSTKLEDSAMYFCASSAIKEQPQHFGDGTRLSIL.

The rearrangement uses TRBV10-2 and TRBJ1-2; TRBD1 aligns across 7 bases. The CDR3 totals 16 residues. From germline, CDR1 is WSHSY and CDR2 SAAADI. V trimming: 2 bases; J trimming: 2 bases; junction bases outside the gene matches: 8. CDR3 sequence (DNA): TGCGCCAGCAGTGAGCCGGGACAGATAGCAAACTATGGCTACACCTTC. This gives the protein CASSEPGQIANYGYTF.

The V gene is TRBV9, the J gene TRBJ1-4, with TRBD1 matching 7 bases. The trim removed 4 bases at V and 2 bases at J, leaving 2 bases unmatched. The length of the CDR3 is 14 residues. Germline CDR1 SGDLS, CDR2 YYNGEE. CDR3 loop: CASSSGQTNEKLFF. The CDR3 DNA follows: TGTGCCAGCAGCTCGGGACAGACTAATGAAAAACTGTTTTTT.

The rearrangement uses TRBV6-4 and TRBJ2-3; possibly TRBD1 for D (6 bases). V was pared by 4 bases and J by 5 bases, with 7 bases between. The CDR3 has 12 amino acids. Germline loops: CDR1 MRHNA, CDR2 SNTAGT. CDR3 sequence (DNA): TGTGCCAGCAGTGGAGGGGGAGATACGCAGTATTTT. Translated: CASSGGGDTQYF.

The CDR3 loop is CASRITSGGAWDEQFF. CDR3 sequence (DNA): TGTGCCAGCAGGATAACCAGCGGGGGGGCATGGGATGAGCAGTTCTTC. The genes are TRBV27 and TRBJ2-1; 10 bases align to TRBD2. Germline CDR1 reads MNHEY; CDR2 reads SMNVEV (reference sequence). The CDR3 length is 16 residues. V dropped 6 bases and J dropped 8; count of bases not matched to a gene: 13.